Sequencing of this TCR beta chain was carried out in a study of early T cells in non-severe SARS-CoV-2 infection. Whole-study context: Chains from this unsorted whole-blood bulk RNA could not be paired.

CDR1 is LNHDA and CDR2 is SQIVND in the germline V gene (reference sequence). This CDR3 is 13 amino acids long. V lost 4 bases, J lost 12 bases, and 16 bases lay in between. In TCRdb, the 5' RACE reads were re-called with MiXCR into one record per CDR3 protein. The sample has about 40,000 distinct CDR3 sequences, approximately 6.3% seen once; the top ten hold roughly 25%. This clonotype occurred many times. The sequenced sample was whole blood. The source of this sequence is an adult who was a healthcare worker with PCR-confirmed SARS-CoV-2 infection or an uninfected control (not recorded which). The chain recombines TRBV19 with TRBJ2-1; perhaps TRBD2 as D (6 bases). The CDR3 sequence is CASSKTRPMGQFF. In DNA form, the CDR3 reads TGTGCCAGTAGTAAGACTAGGCCCATGGGGCAGTTCTTC. The full variable domain, its missing parts supplied by reference TRBV19 and TRBJ2-1, is DGGITQSPKYLFRKEGQNVTLSCEQNLNHDAMYWYRQDPGQGLRLIYYSQIVNDFQKGDIAEGYSVSREKKESFPLTVTSAQKNPTAFYLCASSKTRPMGQFFGPGTRLTVL.